The clone carrying this TCR beta chain has a single count. The table came from immunoSEQ multiplex PCR; TCRdb's copy has only in-frame clones and leaves some out. The sample gives over 130,000 clones, around 80% of which show up once; under 6% is in the top ten. This record comes from a study of blood T cell repertoires in COVID-19. The V gene's germline CDR1 is SQVTM and CDR2 ANQGSEA. V was pared by 6 bases and J by 7 bases, with 15 bases between. The CDR3 contains 12 residues. The sample consisted of peripheral blood. The source is a woman of 80 years or more with active or convalescent COVID-19. The V call is TRBV29-1, the J call TRBJ1-2; possible D gene TRBD1, 6 bases. The CDR3, as DNA: TGCAGCGTAGACACAGGGTTTTTTGGCTACACCTTC. Its translation: CSVDTGFFGYTF.